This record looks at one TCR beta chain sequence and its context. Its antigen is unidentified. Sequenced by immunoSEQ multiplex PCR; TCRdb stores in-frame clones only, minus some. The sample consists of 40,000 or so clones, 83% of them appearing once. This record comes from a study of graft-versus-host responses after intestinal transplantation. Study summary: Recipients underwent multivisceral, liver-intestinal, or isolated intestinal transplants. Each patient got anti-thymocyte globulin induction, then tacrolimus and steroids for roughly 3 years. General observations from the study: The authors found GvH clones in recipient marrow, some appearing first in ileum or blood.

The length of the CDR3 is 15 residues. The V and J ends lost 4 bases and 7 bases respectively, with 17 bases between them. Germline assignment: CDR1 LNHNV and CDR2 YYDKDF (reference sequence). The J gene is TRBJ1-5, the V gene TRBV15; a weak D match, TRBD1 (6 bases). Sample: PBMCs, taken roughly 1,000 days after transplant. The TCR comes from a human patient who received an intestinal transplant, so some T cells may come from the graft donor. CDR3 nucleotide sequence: TGTGCCACCAGCAACCCTTCCCTCAGGGGCCAGCCCCAGCATTTT. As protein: CATSNPSLRGQPQHF.